This T cell receptor beta chain emerged from a study of response to subunit inactivated influenza vaccine. MiXCR was run by TCRdb on the RT-PCR reads, yielding one entry per CDR3 protein. The data contain fewer than 600,000 distinct CDR3 sequences, approximately 7.3% of them singletons. Study findings and constraints: Each seasonal flu vaccination may recruit only limited new T cells, authors suggested.

To note about this clonotype: Antigen: not known.

V lost 8 bases, J lost 2 bases, and 7 bases stayed unmatched. Germline values: CDR1 MNHEY, CDR2 SMNVEV (reference sequence). The CDR3 is 15 amino acids. This clonotype originated in a man aged 50 to 69 who received an inactivated influenza vaccine. The gene calls are TRBV27 and TRBJ2-1, with 9 bases fitting TRBD2. The sequences come from PBMCs from blood, collected around 25 months after vaccination. CDR3 in amino acids: CASRGGGGAYNEQFF. Written as DNA, the CDR3 is TGTGCCAGCCGCGGGGGCGGGGGGGCCTACAATGAGCAGTTCTTC.